Listed here are 32 T cell receptor beta chains from one sample, sequenced in a study of Graves' ophthalmopathy and Graves' hyperthyroidism (dated by TCRdb to 2016 to 2018). The listed sequencing device is Illumina HiSeq 2000. For repertoire sequencing, the TCR beta CDR3 regions were amplified from RNA transcripts. A first-round RT-PCR used HTBI primers with the Qiagen OneStep RT-PCR kit, followed by a second-round multiplex PCR, size selection and purification. TCRdb applied fastp at Q25 and MiXCR to the public reads, then kept only in-frame beta chains. CDR3 protein duplicates are merged, each entry listing the most common genes and DNA. The sample records roughly 480,000 distinct CDR3 sequences, about 15% of which are singletons. Approximately 9.8% of the sample is held by the ten biggest clonotypes. The source material was blood. The source is a woman aged 25 to 39 with Graves' ophthalmopathy. Donor details come from another sample of the same person, matched by shared clones.

This clonotype occurred many times. The chain recombines TRBV4-1 with TRBJ2-5; D unresolved. V was pared by 0 bases and J by 4 bases, with 9 bases between. The CDR3 is made up of 14 amino acids. Germline CDR1 MGHRA, CDR2 YSYEKL. The CDR3 coding sequence is TGCGCCAGCAGCCAAGATCCTAGTGTAGAGACCCAGTACTTC. Its translation is CASSQDPSVETQYF.

The chain has TRBV6-5 and TRBJ2-2; no clear D. CDR1 is MNHEY and CDR2 is SVGAGI in the germline V gene. V was trimmed by 0 bases and J by 6 bases, leaving 8 bases between them. This CDR3 region has 14 residues. The CDR3 here is CASSYSEEPGELFF. CDR3 nucleotide sequence: TGTGCCAGCAGTTACTCAGAGGAACCCGGGGAGCTGTTTTTT.

This clonotype occurred a few times. The chain couples TRBV11-2 to TRBJ2-7; tentatively, D is TRBD1 or TRBD2 (6 bases each). The CDR3 length is 15 residues. The germline V gene encodes CDR1 SGHAT and CDR2 FQNNGV. Trimming took off 2 bases at V and 0 bases at J, with 11 bases between the two ends. Here the CDR3 reads CASSLLGGTSYEQYF. The CDR3 coding sequence is TGTGCCAGCAGCTTATTAGGGGGGACCTCCTACGAGCAGTACTTC.

In its sample, this clonotype was seen many times. The genes are TRBV12-3 or TRBV12-4 and TRBJ1-5; possible D gene TRBD1, 5 bases. CDR3 length: 19 amino acids. The ends were cut back, 3 bases at V and 3 bases at J, with 24 bases in the middle. The CDR3 region is CASSFTLGRGRELNQPQHF. The DNA for the CDR3 is TGTGCCAGCAGTTTTACGTTGGGGAGGGGACGTGAGCTCAATCAGCCCCAGCATTTT.

This clonotype was detected many times. This chain joins TRBV28 and TRBJ1-1; D is unclear. The V end was cut by 6 bases, the J end by 6 bases, with 8 bases between. CDR1 is MDHEN, CDR2 SYDVKM, per germline. The CDR3 runs 11 residues. The CDR3 bases are TGTGCCAGCAGACTTGGACCTGAAGCTTTCTTT. Its protein is CASRLGPEAFF.

This clonotype has a count of ten or more. V usage is TRBV6-5 and J usage is TRBJ2-6; possibly TRBD1 for D (5 bases). The V end lost 6 bases, the J end lost 1 base, and 7 bases lay between the germline ends. CDR1 and CDR2 (germline): MNHEY, SVGAGI. The CDR3 extends over 14 amino acids. The CDR3 spells CASRSGSGANVLTF. DNA of the CDR3: TGTGCCAGCAGATCAGGGTCTGGGGCCAACGTCCTGACTTTC.

The rearrangement uses TRBV6-4 and TRBJ1-3; possibly TRBD1 for D (6 bases). The CDR3 is 14 residues long. The V gene lost 5 bases and the J gene lost 2 bases, with 10 bases spanning the gap. Germline V lookup: CDR1 MRHNA, CDR2 SNTAGT. DNA of the CDR3: TGTGCCAGCAGTAAACAGGGCGCTGGAAACACCATATATTTT. Its translation is CASSKQGAGNTIYF.

Many counts were recorded for this clonotype. The chain combines TRBV28 with TRBJ1-1, with TRBD1 matching over 7 bases. The germline V gene has CDR1 MDHEN and CDR2 SYDVKM. V shed 4 bases, J shed 4 bases, and the junction held 3 bases outside the gene matches. CDR3 length equals 13 residues. The CDR3 protein is CASSSAGGTEAFF. CDR3 nucleotide sequence: TGTGCCAGCAGTTCCGCAGGGGGCACTGAAGCTTTCTTT.

Only a few counts were recorded for this clonotype. The chain is built from TRBV5-1 and TRBJ2-4, with D hard to call. The germline V gene has CDR1 SGHRS and CDR2 YFSETQ. There are 14 residues in the CDR3. V was shortened by 0 bases and J by 8 bases, with 12 bases between the two germline ends. The CDR3 spells CASSLGAPADIQYF. CDR3 bases: TGCGCCAGCAGCTTGGGTGCCCCAGCCGACATTCAGTACTTC.

This clonotype was recorded at least ten times. The V call is TRBV25-1, the J call TRBJ1-1, with TRBD1 as a possible D gene (6 bases). The V end lost 3 bases, the J end lost 5 bases, and 13 bases lay between the germline ends. The CDR3 covers 14 residues. Per germline, CDR1 MGHDK and CDR2 SYGVNS. CDR3 coding DNA: TGTGCCAGCAGTGACCACAGGGACGGGACTGAAGCTTTCTTT. This encodes CASSDHRDGTEAFF.

This clonotype has a count of ten or more. Just one base apart from a much larger clone, this may be a read error. The chain joins TRBV6-4 to TRBJ2-2, with 8 bases aligning to TRBD2. The CDR3 is made up of 14 amino acids. V was pared by 11 bases and J by 3 bases, with 8 bases of the junction left unmatched. Germline CDR1 is MRHNA and CDR2 is SNTAGT. This CDR3 reads CAGRSGSDTGELFF. The CDR3, as DNA: TGTGCCGGCCGAAGCGGGAGTGACACCGGGGAGCTGTTTTTT.

In its sample, this clonotype was seen many times. This chain uses TRBV28 with TRBJ1-6; 8 bases are a match to TRBD1. The CDR3 totals 16 residues. The junction had 5 bases not matched to a gene; V was cut back by 3 bases and J by 4 bases. CDR1 and CDR2 (germline): MDHEN, SYDVKM. CDR3 sequence: CASSFRQGPYNSPLHF. For the CDR3, the DNA is TGTGCCAGCAGTTTCAGACAGGGGCCGTATAATTCACCCCTCCACTTT.

The sample holds a few counts of this clonotype. The gene calls are TRBV11-2 and TRBJ2-7; D gene uncertain. Looked up from germline, CDR1 is SGHAT and CDR2 is FQNNGV. V lost 0 bases, J lost 0 bases, and 9 bases lay in between. There are 15 residues in the CDR3. CDR3 in amino acids: CASSLDPGSSYEQYF. In nucleotides, the CDR3 is TGTGCCAGCAGCTTAGATCCCGGCTCCTCCTACGAGCAGTACTTC.

This clonotype was observed many times. The V and J genes are TRBV7-9 and TRBJ2-7; TRBD1 matches at 9 bases. The CDR3 has 15 amino acids. The V gene end was trimmed by 5 bases and the J gene end by 6 bases; junction bases not matched to a gene: 11. CDR1 and CDR2 from the germline V gene are SEHNR and FQNEAQ (reference sequence). The CDR3 reads CASSRFGTGKVEQYF. CDR3 bases: TGTGCCAGCAGCAGGTTCGGGACAGGGAAAGTCGAGCAGTACTTC.

This clonotype was recorded many times. The gene calls are TRBV11-2 and TRBJ1-2; D might be TRBD1 (5 bases). The V end was cut by 6 bases, the J end by 3 bases, with 20 bases between. Germline CDR1 and CDR2: SGHAT and FQNNGV. CDR3 length: 16 amino acids. CDR3 protein: CASRPVRGPTHYGYTF. CDR3 sequence (DNA): TGTGCCAGCAGACCCGTCCGGGGCCCGACCCACTATGGCTACACCTTC.

This clonotype was detected only a few times. The genes are TRBV7-9 and TRBJ2-2, with D perhaps assigned TRBD1 or TRBD2 (5 bases each). The CDR3 contains 14 residues. Germline V gives CDR1 SEHNR, CDR2 FQNEAQ (reference sequence). Trimming cost V 5 bases and J 6 bases, with 13 bases left between them. The chain's CDR3 is CASSQERGPGELFF. The CDR3 DNA reads as TGTGCCAGCAGCCAAGAACGGGGCCCCGGGGAGCTGTTTTTT.

There are many counts of this clonotype. The chain uses TRBV6-2 or TRBV6-3 and TRBJ2-7; 9 nucleotides agree with TRBD2. The CDR3 has 15 residues. Germline-derived CDR1 and CDR2 are MNHEY and SVGEGT. The V segment lost 8 bases and the J segment 4 bases; nucleotides outside the gene matches: 12. CDR3 region: CASWREGVVPYEQYF. Written as DNA, the CDR3 is TGTGCCAGCTGGCGGGAGGGCGTCGTTCCATACGAGCAGTACTTC.

This clonotype was seen ten or more times. J is TRBJ2-7 and V is TRBV7-9, with D perhaps matching TRBD1 (5 bases). The germline V gene encodes CDR1 SEHNR and CDR2 FQNEAQ (reference sequence). The CDR3 totals 12 residues. V dropped 3 bases and J dropped 6 bases, with 9 bases sitting between them. The CDR3 sequence is CASSFQGLEQYF. As DNA, the CDR3 is TGTGCCAGCAGCTTTCAGGGTCTCGAGCAGTACTTC. The full variable domain, rest sourced from reference TRBV7-9 and TRBJ2-7, is DTGVSQNPRHKITKRGQNVTFRCDPISEHNRLYWYRQTLGQGPEFLTYFQNEAQLEKSRLLSDRFSAERPKGSFSTLEIQRTEQGDSAMYLCASSFQGLEQYFGPGTRLTVT.

This clonotype has at least ten counts. The chain is built from TRBV6-1 and TRBJ1-5; no definite D call. CDR1 is MNHNS and CDR2 is SASEGT in the germline V gene. V lost 0 bases and J lost 5, with 8 bases in between. This CDR3 spans 14 amino acids. The CDR3 DNA reads TGTGCCAGCAGTGAAGCTTCCCGTTATCAGCCCCAGCATTTT. Its protein product is CASSEASRYQPQHF.

J is TRBJ1-1 and V is TRBV18; tentatively, D is TRBD1 (5 bases). Trimming took 6 bases from V and 1 from J, leaving 18 bases between them. This CDR3 spans 16 amino acids. CDR1 and CDR2 (germline): KGHSH, LQKENI. The CDR3 DNA sequence: TGTGCCAGCTCGCCAAGGCGGTACCAGGGGAACACTGAAGCTTTCTTT. This codes for CASSPRRYQGNTEAFF.

In this sample, this clonotype turned up many times. This sequence joins TRBV28 and TRBJ1-2; 9 bases agree with TRBD1. V trimming: 4 bases; J trimming: 7 bases; junction bases outside the gene matches: 7. CDR1 MDHEN and CDR2 SYDVKM come from the germline V gene. CDR3 length: 14 residues. The CDR3 region is CASSSPGQGRGYTF. As DNA, the CDR3 is TGTGCCAGCAGTTCACCGGGACAGGGTCGTGGCTACACCTTC.

This clonotype was detected many times. This sequence joins TRBV12-3 or TRBV12-4 and TRBJ1-6, with TRBD1 matching 7 bases. CDR3 length: 14 amino acids. The ends lost 3 bases at V and 5 bases at J; junction bases unmatched: 1. The CDR3 is CASSFGQDNSPLHF. CDR3 DNA sequence: TGTGCCAGCAGTTTCGGACAGGATAATTCACCCCTCCACTTT.

Comments on this clonotype: This may stem from a read error, because a much larger clone lies one nucleotide away. The V gene is TRBV2, the J gene TRBJ2-7; a weak D match, TRBD1 (7 bases). CDR1 is SNHLY, CDR2 FYNNEI, per germline. The CDR3 contains 14 residues. V lost 4 bases and J 9 bases, leaving 19 bases between the germline ends. CDR3 residues: CASSAGLPGGGQYF. The CDR3 DNA reads as TGTGCCAGCAGTGCGGGACTCCCAGGGGGAGGGCAGTACTTC.

This clonotype was observed many times. The chain links TRBV28 to TRBJ2-7; D remains ambiguous. This CDR3 is built from 13 residues. Germline CDR1 reads MDHEN; CDR2 reads SYDVKM. The germline V and J ends were trimmed by 6 bases and 7 bases, with 16 bases remaining between them. CDR3 amino acids: CASSRTLIGEQYF. DNA for the CDR3: TGTGCCAGCAGCCGGACCCTTATCGGGGAGCAGTACTTC.

Ten or more counts support this clonotype. The chain joins TRBV6-2 or TRBV6-3 to TRBJ1-2, with TRBD1 matching 9 bases. The CDR3 loop spans 18 amino acids. Germline V gene data show CDR1 as MNHEY and CDR2 as SVGEGT. Trimming removed 0 bases from V and 7 bases from J; junction bases left unmatched: 15. The CDR3 reads CASSYSRWGQGYGSGYTF. The CDR3 DNA follows: TGTGCCAGCAGTTACTCCCGGTGGGGACAGGGATACGGTTCTGGCTACACCTTC.

This clonotype was seen repeatedly, ten times or more. The chain recombines TRBV3-1 with TRBJ1-3; possible D gene TRBD1, 6 bases. V was cut by 5 bases and J by 1 base, with 12 bases left in between. Germline V gives CDR1 LGHDT, CDR2 YNNKEL (reference sequence). CDR3 size: 15 residues. The CDR3 DNA sequence: TGTGCCAGCAGCGCCCTGACAGGTTCTGGAAACACCATATATTTT. Its translation: CASSALTGSGNTIYF.

In its sample, this clonotype was seen many times. The rearrangement uses TRBV7-2 and TRBJ2-7; TRBD2 matches at 11 bases. Trimming removed 0 bases from V and 6 bases from J; junction bases left unmatched: 1. The CDR3 spans 14 residues. Germline V lookup: CDR1 SGHTA, CDR2 FQGNSA. CDR3 DNA sequence: TGTGCCAGCAGCTTAGCTAGCGGGAGGGGCGAGCAGTACTTC. It specifies CASSLASGRGEQYF.

The rearrangement joins TRBV18 to TRBJ1-3; D call uncertain. V was pared by 8 bases and J by 7 bases, with 9 bases between. The CDR3 contains 11 residues. Germline CDR1 and CDR2: KGHSH and LQKENI. DNA for the CDR3: TGTGCCAGCCGGGAGGATAACACCATATATTTT. This codes for CASREDNTIYF.

This clonotype was found many times. The V gene is TRBV4-1, the J gene TRBJ1-2; D is perhaps TRBD1 (6 bases). The CDR3 sequence is 15 residues long. Trimming shortened V by 3 bases and J by 4 bases, and 15 bases separated the two germline ends. Germline CDR1 MGHRA, CDR2 YSYEKL. The CDR3 DNA reads as TGCGCCAGCAGCCACCTAGGAGGGACACCCTATGGCTACACCTTC. Translating it yields CASSHLGGTPYGYTF.

This clonotype occurred a few times. The chain has TRBV29-1 and TRBJ2-5; 13 nucleotides align to TRBD2. CDR1 is SQVTM, CDR2 ANQGSEA, per germline. This CDR3 has 14 amino acids. V lost 4 bases and J lost 5; bases outside the gene matches: 4. This chain's CDR3 is CSVGLLAGGETQYF. CDR3 nucleotide sequence: TGCAGCGTTGGGTTACTAGCGGGGGGGGAGACCCAGTACTTC.

Comment on this clonotype: A read error may explain this, as a much larger clone is one base away. The genes are TRBV6-2 or TRBV6-3 and TRBJ1-1; 8 bases map to TRBD1. The CDR3 is 14 residues long. From germline, CDR1 is MNHEY and CDR2 SVGEGT. The CDR3 region has the DNA TGTGCCAGCAGTCGGACAGGGCCGGCCACTGAATCTTTCTTT. Translated: CASSRTGPATESFF.

This clonotype has ten or more counts. The chain links TRBV20-1 to TRBJ2-2, with D possibly being TRBD1 (6 bases). The CDR3 loop spans 15 amino acids. V lost 3 bases and J 5 bases, leaving 16 bases between the germline ends. CDR1 and CDR2 from the germline V gene are DFQATT and SNEGSKA (reference sequence). The CDR3 reads CSASQWGQGTGELFF. The CDR3 nucleotides read TGCAGTGCTAGTCAGTGGGGGCAGGGGACCGGGGAGCTGTTTTTT.